The 14 T cell receptor beta chains listed next were all sequenced from one sample in a study of blood T cell repertoires in COVID-19. Produced via immunoSEQ multiplex PCR; TCRdb's table is partial and in-frame only. This sample has around 460,000 clones, with 70% to 90% found just once. The source material was peripheral blood. Every receptor here comes from a man younger than 35 with COVID-19, enrolled during active disease.

The rearrangement joins TRBV5-1 to TRBJ2-2, with D tentatively TRBD2 (7 bases). This CDR3 is built from 17 residues. The V gene lost 0 bases and the J gene lost 1 base, with 13 bases spanning the gap. Germline V gene data show CDR1 as SGHRS and CDR2 as YFSETQ. The CDR3 reads CASSLARRGRNTGELFF. The CDR3 DNA follows: TGCGCCAGCAGCTTGGCCCGGCGGGGGCGGAACACCGGGGAGCTGTTTTTT.

The V call is TRBV2, the J call TRBJ2-2, with D possibly TRBD2 on 5 matching bases. V was trimmed by 6 bases and J by 9 bases, leaving 17 bases between them. This CDR3 spans 14 amino acids. The germline V gene has CDR1 SNHLY and CDR2 FYNNEI. In DNA form, the CDR3 reads TGTGCCAGCAGGGCGGGCCTCGGAAAGAGGGAGCTGTTTTTT. Residues: CASRAGLGKRELFF.

The chain recombines TRBV11-2 with TRBJ1-6; D unresolved. The CDR3 is made up of 14 amino acids. V was cut by 4 bases and J by 15 bases, with 19 bases left in between. The germline V gene encodes CDR1 SGHAT and CDR2 FQNNGV. The CDR3, as DNA: TGTGCCAGCAGCTCTAGCCTCCCCAGCTACCACCTCCACTTT. Amino acids: CASSSSLPSYHLHF. The whole variable domain, filled in from reference TRBV11-2 and TRBJ1-6, reads EAGVAQSPRYKIIEKRQSVAFWCNPISGHATLYWYQQILGQGPKLLIQFQNNGVVDDSQLPKDRFSAERLKGVDSTLKIQPAKLEDSAVYLCASSSSLPSYHLHFGNGTRLTVT.

The chain links TRBV7-9 to TRBJ2-2, with 15 bases lining up with TRBD2. Germline-derived CDR1 and CDR2 are SEHNR and FQNEAQ (reference sequence). CDR3 size: 16 residues. Trimming cost V 5 bases and J 5 bases; bases outside gene matches: 3. The CDR3 protein is CASSVGTSGGTGELFF. The CDR3 DNA reads as TGTGCCAGCAGCGTGGGGACTAGCGGGGGGACCGGGGAGCTGTTTTTT.

The rearrangement links TRBV7-2 to TRBJ2-3; no clear D. The germline V and J ends were trimmed by 5 bases and 5 bases, with 11 bases remaining between them. The CDR3 is made up of 13 amino acids. Germline assignment: CDR1 SGHTA and CDR2 FQGNSA. Here the CDR3 reads CASSPSLVDTQYF. The CDR3 DNA is TGTGCCAGCAGCCCTAGTCTGGTAGATACGCAGTATTTT.

This rearrangement joins TRBV10-1 to TRBJ2-7; a possible D gene is TRBD2 (6 bases). CDR3 size: 14 residues. Germline lookup yields CDR1 WNHNN and CDR2 SYGVQD (reference sequence). The V gene lost 0 bases and the J gene lost 6 bases, with 12 bases spanning the gap. The CDR3 DNA is TGCGCCAGCAGTGAGTCTGGGGGAGGTCTCGAGCAGTACTTC. The encoded protein is CASSESGGGLEQYF.

The J gene is TRBJ1-6, the V gene TRBV18; 7 bases match TRBD1. Per germline, CDR1 KGHSH and CDR2 LQKENI. The CDR3 consists of 15 residues. V dropped 0 bases and J dropped 8; count of bases not matched to a gene: 4. For the CDR3, the DNA is TGTGCCAGCTCACCACCAGGGGGCAGGGATTCACCCCTCCACTTT. Its protein product is CASSPPGGRDSPLHF.

This clone was seen more than once but under ten times. J is TRBJ1-5 and V is TRBV2, with D possibly matching TRBD1 (5 bases). Germline assignment: CDR1 SNHLY and CDR2 FYNNEI. This CDR3 has 14 amino acids. Trimming took off 4 bases at V and 4 bases at J, with 11 bases between the two ends. The CDR3 sequence: CASSAIQENQPQHF. The CDR3, as DNA: TGTGCCAGCAGTGCGATACAGGAGAATCAGCCCCAGCATTTT. The full variable domain, rest sourced from reference TRBV2 and TRBJ1-5, is EPEVTQTPSHQVTQMGQEVILRCVPISNHLYFYWYRQILGQKVEFLVSFYNNEISEKSEIFDDQFSVERPDGSNFTLKIRSTKLEDSAMYFCASSAIQENQPQHFGDGTRLSIL.

This clone was observed a single time. J is TRBJ2-5 and V is TRBV7-8, with TRBD2 matching over 13 bases. V was clipped by 0 bases and J by 5 bases; unmatched bases: 12. Looked up from germline, CDR1 is SGHVS and CDR2 is FQNEAQ. This CDR3 is 19 amino acids long. The CDR3 DNA sequence: TGTGCCAGCAGCTTAGCGCCAGCCACTAGCGGGAGGGAGGGGGAGACCCAGTACTTC. This encodes CASSLAPATSGREGETQYF.

V and J are TRBV6-5 and TRBJ1-5; 10 positions match TRBD1. The junction had 2 bases not matched to a gene; V was cut back by 4 bases and J by 5 bases. This CDR3 contains 14 residues. Germline assignment: CDR1 MNHEY and CDR2 SVGAGI. The CDR3 reads CASSLTGGDQPQHF. The CDR3 DNA reads TGTGCCAGCAGTTTGACAGGGGGCGATCAGCCCCAGCATTTT.

The chain recombines TRBV27 with TRBJ1-6; D gene uncertain. The CDR3 sequence is 14 residues long. V lost 8 bases and J lost 7, with 15 bases in between. Germline CDR1 and CDR2: MNHEY and SMNVEV (reference sequence). CDR3 sequence reads: CASGKGGGNSPLHF. The CDR3 DNA reads as TGTGCCAGCGGTAAGGGAGGAGGCAATTCACCCCTCCACTTT.

This rearrangement joins TRBV11-2 to TRBJ2-7, with D perhaps TRBD2 (5 bases). Trimming shortened V by 1 base and J by 4 bases, and 11 bases separated the two germline ends. The CDR3 is made up of 14 amino acids. Germline-derived CDR1 and CDR2 are SGHAT and FQNNGV. This chain's CDR3 is CASSLVGVGYEQYF. The DNA for the CDR3 is TGTGCCAGCAGCTTAGTCGGGGTGGGGTACGAGCAGTACTTC.

Written as DNA, the CDR3 is TGTGCCAGCTCACCCTCGACTAGCGCCCACGAGCAGTTCTTC. As protein: CASSPSTSAHEQFF. The chain couples TRBV18 to TRBJ2-1, with 8 bases lining up with TRBD2. The CDR3 totals 14 residues. Germline CDR1 KGHSH, CDR2 LQKENI. V was pared by 3 bases and J by 10 bases, with 8 bases of the junction left unmatched.

Written as DNA, the CDR3 is TGTGCCAGCAGCTTCAGTGGGGAGGGAGCAGATACGCAGTATTTT. Amino acid sequence: CASSFSGEGADTQYF. This chain connects TRBV11-3 to TRBJ2-3, with 7 bases fitting TRBD2. Germline CDR1 and CDR2: SGHNT and YENEEA. The junction had 7 bases not matched to a gene; V was cut back by 3 bases and J by 4 bases. The CDR3 is made up of 15 amino acids.